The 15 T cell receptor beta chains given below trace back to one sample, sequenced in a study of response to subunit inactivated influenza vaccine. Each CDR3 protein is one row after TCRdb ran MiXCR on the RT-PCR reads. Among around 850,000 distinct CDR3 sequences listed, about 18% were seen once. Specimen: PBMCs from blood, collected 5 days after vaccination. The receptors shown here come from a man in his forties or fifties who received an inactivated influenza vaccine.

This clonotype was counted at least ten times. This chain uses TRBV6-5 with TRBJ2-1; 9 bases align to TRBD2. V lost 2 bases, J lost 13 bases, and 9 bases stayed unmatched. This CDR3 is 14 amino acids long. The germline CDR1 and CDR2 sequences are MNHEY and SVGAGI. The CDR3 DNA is TGTGCCAGCAGTTACGTTCTGGCGGGAGGGCCCCAGTTCTTC. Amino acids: CASSYVLAGGPQFF.

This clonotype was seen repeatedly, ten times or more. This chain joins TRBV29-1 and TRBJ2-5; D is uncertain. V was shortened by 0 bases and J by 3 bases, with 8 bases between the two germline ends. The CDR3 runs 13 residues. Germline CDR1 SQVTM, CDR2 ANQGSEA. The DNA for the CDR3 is TGCAGCGTTGAAGATTCTTGGGAAGAGACCCAGTACTTC. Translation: CSVEDSWEETQYF.

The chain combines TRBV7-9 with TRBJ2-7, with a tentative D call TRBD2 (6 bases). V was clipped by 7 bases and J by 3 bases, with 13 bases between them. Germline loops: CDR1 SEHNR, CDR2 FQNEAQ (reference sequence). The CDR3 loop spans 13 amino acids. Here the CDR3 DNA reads TGTGCCAGCACTCCTGCGGGATTCTACGAGCAGTACTTC. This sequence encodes CASTPAGFYEQYF.

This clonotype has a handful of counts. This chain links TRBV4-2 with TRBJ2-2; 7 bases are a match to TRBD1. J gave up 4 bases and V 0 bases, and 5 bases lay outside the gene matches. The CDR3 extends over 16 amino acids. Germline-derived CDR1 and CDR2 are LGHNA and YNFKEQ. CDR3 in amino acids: CASSQETGKGTGELFF. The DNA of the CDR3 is TGTGCCAGCAGCCAAGAGACAGGGAAGGGCACCGGGGAGCTGTTTTTT.

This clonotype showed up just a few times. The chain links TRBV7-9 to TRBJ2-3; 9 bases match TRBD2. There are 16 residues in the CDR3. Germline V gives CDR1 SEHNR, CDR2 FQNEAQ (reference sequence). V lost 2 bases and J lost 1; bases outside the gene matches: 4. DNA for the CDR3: TGTGCCAGCAGCTTACCGCCTAGCGGGGGCACAGATACGCAGTATTTT. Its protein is CASSLPPSGGTDTQYF.

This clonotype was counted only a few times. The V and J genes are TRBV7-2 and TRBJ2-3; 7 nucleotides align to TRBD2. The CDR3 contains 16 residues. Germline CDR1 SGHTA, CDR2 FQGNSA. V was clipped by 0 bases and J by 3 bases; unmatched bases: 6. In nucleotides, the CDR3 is TGTGCCAGCAGCTTAGCAGCTAGCGGCCTTACAGATACGCAGTATTTT. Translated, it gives CASSLAASGLTDTQYF.

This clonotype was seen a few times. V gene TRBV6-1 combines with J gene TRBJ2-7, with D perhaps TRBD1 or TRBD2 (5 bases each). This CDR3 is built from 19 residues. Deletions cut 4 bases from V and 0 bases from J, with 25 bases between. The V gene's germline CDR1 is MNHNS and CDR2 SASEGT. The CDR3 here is CASSANTGTVRASSYEQYF. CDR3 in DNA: TGTGCCAGCAGTGCCAACACCGGGACGGTTCGAGCCAGCTCCTACGAGCAGTACTTC.

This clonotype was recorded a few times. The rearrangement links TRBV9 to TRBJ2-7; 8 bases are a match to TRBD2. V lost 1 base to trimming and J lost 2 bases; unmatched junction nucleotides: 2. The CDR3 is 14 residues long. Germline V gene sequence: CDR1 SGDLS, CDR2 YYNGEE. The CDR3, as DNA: TGTGCCAGCAGCGTATCGGGACTAGCCTACGAGCAGTACTTC. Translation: CASSVSGLAYEQYF.

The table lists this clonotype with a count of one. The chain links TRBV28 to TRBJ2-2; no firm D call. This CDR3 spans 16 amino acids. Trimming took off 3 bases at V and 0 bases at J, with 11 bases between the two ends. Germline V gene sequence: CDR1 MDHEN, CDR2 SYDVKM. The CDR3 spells CASSFTTPANTGELFF. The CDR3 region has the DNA TGTGCCAGCAGTTTTACAACACCGGCGAACACCGGGGAGCTGTTTTTT.

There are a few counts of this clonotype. CDR3 amino acids: CSARRAGNTGELFF. The DNA for the CDR3 is TGCAGTGCTAGAAGAGCGGGGAACACCGGGGAGCTGTTTTTT. V usage is TRBV20-1 and J usage is TRBJ2-2; possibly TRBD2 for D (6 bases). Germline assignment: CDR1 DFQATT and CDR2 SNEGSKA (reference sequence). V was cut by 2 bases and J by 1 base, with 8 bases left in between. The CDR3 spans 14 residues.

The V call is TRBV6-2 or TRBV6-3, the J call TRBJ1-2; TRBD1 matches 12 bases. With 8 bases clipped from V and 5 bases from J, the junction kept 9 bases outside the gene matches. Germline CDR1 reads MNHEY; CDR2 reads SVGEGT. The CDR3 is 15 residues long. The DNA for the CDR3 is TGTGCCAGCGGACGTCCGGGACAGGGGGCGTATGGCTACACCTTC. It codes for CASGRPGQGAYGYTF.

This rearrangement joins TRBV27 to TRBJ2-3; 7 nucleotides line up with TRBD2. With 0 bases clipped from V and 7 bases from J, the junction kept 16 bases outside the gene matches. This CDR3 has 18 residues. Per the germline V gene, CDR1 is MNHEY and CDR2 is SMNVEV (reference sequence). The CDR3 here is CASSLSGWWRELTHTQYF. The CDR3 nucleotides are TGTGCCAGCAGTTTATCGGGGTGGTGGCGGGAGCTAACCCATACGCAGTATTTT.

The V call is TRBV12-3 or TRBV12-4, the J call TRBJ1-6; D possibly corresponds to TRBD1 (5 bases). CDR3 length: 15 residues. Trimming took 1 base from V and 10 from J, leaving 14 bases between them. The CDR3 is CASSLGGRVGSPLHF. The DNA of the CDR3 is TGTGCCAGCAGTTTAGGAGGCAGGGTTGGATCACCCCTCCACTTT.

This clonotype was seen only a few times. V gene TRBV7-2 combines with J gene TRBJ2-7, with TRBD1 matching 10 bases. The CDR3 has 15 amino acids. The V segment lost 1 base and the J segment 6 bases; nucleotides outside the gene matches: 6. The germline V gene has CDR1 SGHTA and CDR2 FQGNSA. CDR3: CASSLGTGGQGEQYF. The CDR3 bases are TGTGCCAGCAGCTTAGGGACAGGGGGGCAGGGCGAGCAGTACTTC.

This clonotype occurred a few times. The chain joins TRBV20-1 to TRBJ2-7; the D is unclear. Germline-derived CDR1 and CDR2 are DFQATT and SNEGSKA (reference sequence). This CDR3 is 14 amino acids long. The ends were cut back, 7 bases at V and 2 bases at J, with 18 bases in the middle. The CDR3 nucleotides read TGCAGTGTTTCGTGGGGTACCCCCCCCTACGAGCAGTACTTC. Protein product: CSVSWGTPPYEQYF.